Presented here are 15 T cell receptor beta chains from one specimen sequenced in a study of metastatic and nonmetastatic thyroid tumors. Every patient was untreated before thyroid surgery. TCRdb re-clonotyped the PCR reads through MiXCR. The sample holds around 38,000 clones, 28% seen once. Sequencing used blood. These receptors originate from a male donor with papillary thyroid cancer or a benign thyroid nodule (not recorded which). Some clones in this sample may be carry-over from other donors' samples.

The V call is TRBV6-1, the J call TRBJ1-1; D might be TRBD1 (5 bases). CDR1 is MNHNS and CDR2 is SASEGT in the germline V gene. Trimming shortened V by 6 bases and J by 1 base, and 18 bases separated the two germline ends. The CDR3 consists of 16 residues. The CDR3 DNA follows: TGTGCCAGCAGAACCGGGACCGCCGGAACGAACACTGAAGCTTTCTTT. Translated, it gives CASRTGTAGTNTEAFF.

V gene TRBV7-3 combines with J gene TRBJ2-3, with D perhaps TRBD1 (5 bases). This CDR3 is 14 amino acids long. V was pared by 3 bases and J by 1 base, with 8 bases between. Germline CDR1 SGHTA, CDR2 FQGTGA. The DNA for the CDR3 is TGTGCCAGCAGCTTGGGGCTGCGCACAGATACGCAGTATTTT. This translates into CASSLGLRTDTQYF.

The table lists this clone with a few counts. The chain uses TRBV30 and TRBJ2-6; tentative D call: TRBD2 (6 bases). The CDR3 extends over 14 amino acids. Germline loops: CDR1 GTSNPN, CDR2 SVGIG (reference sequence). V was pared by 2 bases and J by 2 bases, with 7 bases between. CDR3 region: CAWSPGAGANVLTF. The CDR3 nucleotides read TGTGCCTGGAGTCCGGGGGCTGGGGCCAACGTCCTGACTTTC.

This clone was recorded at least ten times. The chain recombines TRBV20-1 with TRBJ2-4; D is unresolved. The V gene's germline CDR1 is DFQATT and CDR2 SNEGSKA (reference sequence). The V and J ends lost 0 bases and 9 bases respectively, with 12 bases between them. This CDR3 contains 13 residues. The CDR3 region has the DNA TGCAGTGCTAGAGATTCAGATTCAGGCATTCAGTACTTC. It codes for CSARDSDSGIQYF.

This clone was detected ten times or more. This CDR3 is CATPPPGHDSGNTIYF. CDR3 bases: TGTGCCACCCCACCCCCCGGTCACGACTCTGGAAACACCATATATTTT. The chain links TRBV11-1 to TRBJ1-3; D is uncertain. The CDR3 is 16 residues long. Germline assignment: CDR1 SGHAT and CDR2 FQDESV (reference sequence). Trimming removed 10 bases from V and 0 bases from J, with 19 bases in between.

This clone was detected many times. The gene calls are TRBV5-6 and TRBJ1-5, with a weak D call TRBD1 (5 bases). V was clipped by 2 bases and J by 2 bases, with 11 bases between them. This CDR3 has 15 residues. In germline, CDR1 is SGHDT, CDR2 YYEEEE. This CDR3 is CASSFGADGNQPQHF. The DNA for the CDR3 is TGTGCCAGCAGCTTCGGGGCAGACGGCAATCAGCCCCAGCATTTT.

This chain joins TRBV11-3 and TRBJ1-1, with a tentative D call TRBD1 (6 bases). From germline, CDR1 is SGHNT and CDR2 YENEEA. Deletions cut 5 bases from V and 5 bases from J, with 15 bases between. The CDR3 contains 14 residues. The CDR3 loop is CASSPIQGPTEAFF. The CDR3 DNA sequence: TGTGCCAGCAGCCCTATACAGGGACCAACTGAAGCTTTCTTT.

This clone was seen a handful of times. The germline gene is not matched at one end of the junction; a read error may be the cause. This chain joins TRBV11-2 and TRBJ2-2, with D possibly matching TRBD1 (6 bases). Germline lookup yields CDR1 SGHAT and CDR2 FQNNGV. The CDR3 runs to 14 residues. The CDR3 spells CASNRQVGTGELFF. The CDR3 DNA reads TGTGCCAGCAACCGACAGGTCGGCACCGGTGAGCTGTTTTTT.

About this clone itself: The conserved phenylalanine or tryptophan is not found at the CDR3 terminus, so this likely reflects a read error. The J gene is TRBJ1-1, the V gene TRBV6-1, with 7 bases fitting TRBD1. The germline gives CDR1 MNHNS, CDR2 SASEGT. The CDR3 has 14 amino acids. CDR3 sequence (DNA): TGCGACAGCACCAGGGGGACTGGTGGCACTGAAGCTTTCTTA. Its translation: CDSTRGTGGTEAFL.

J is TRBJ1-1 and V is TRBV6-2 or TRBV6-3, with D tentatively TRBD1 (5 bases). The CDR3 spans 17 residues. Trimming took off 2 bases at V and 5 bases at J, with 21 bases between the two ends. CDR1 and CDR2 (germline): MNHEY, SVGEGT. In DNA form, the CDR3 reads TGTGCCAGCAGTTACATTTCCCTGGGGCGAGGAAATACTGAAGCTTTCTTT. It specifies CASSYISLGRGNTEAFF.

As DNA, the CDR3 is TGTGCCAGCAGTAATTTTCCAGGGGGCGGCTATGGCTACACCTTC. Residues: CASSNFPGGGYGYTF. The rearrangement joins TRBV6-1 to TRBJ1-2; TRBD1 matches 8 bases. The V gene's germline CDR1 is MNHNS and CDR2 SASEGT. V shed 5 bases, J shed 4 bases, and the junction held 9 bases outside the gene matches. The CDR3 sequence is 15 residues long.

This clone has only a few counts. This chain joins TRBV2 and TRBJ2-7; 11 bases are shared with TRBD2. The V and J ends lost 3 bases and 4 bases, in that order; junction bases with no gene match: 2. From germline, CDR1 is SNHLY and CDR2 FYNNEI. The length of the CDR3 is 14 residues. CDR3 sequence reads: CASSEGLAVYEQYF. In nucleotides, the CDR3 is TGTGCCAGCAGTGAGGGACTAGCGGTTTACGAGCAGTACTTC.

The chain has TRBV6-6 and TRBJ1-5; D is undetermined. The germline V gene has CDR1 MNHNY and CDR2 SVGAGI (reference sequence). With 0 bases removed from V and 5 bases from J, the gap between germline ends came to 17 bases. The CDR3 runs to 17 residues. DNA of the CDR3: TGTGCCAGCAGTTACTCATGGCAGGCCGGTAGGGATCAGCCCCAGCATTTT. Its translation: CASSYSWQAGRDQPQHF.

The V gene is TRBV19, the J gene TRBJ1-5; D not resolved. The CDR3 totals 16 residues. Looked up from germline, CDR1 is LNHDA and CDR2 is SQIVND (reference sequence). V was clipped by 5 bases and J by 0 bases, with 14 bases between them. Here the CDR3 DNA reads TGTGCCAGTAGTCCGCGACCTTCATATAGCAATCAGCCCCAGCATTTT. Its protein product is CASSPRPSYSNQPQHF. Full variable domain (missing parts from reference TRBV19 and TRBJ1-5): DGGITQSPKYLFRKEGQNVTLSCEQNLNHDAMYWYRQDPGQGLRLIYYSQIVNDFQKGDIAEGYSVSREKKESFPLTVTSAQKNPTAFYLCASSPRPSYSNQPQHFGDGTRLSIL.

The chain combines TRBV7-7 with TRBJ1-2; TRBD1 is a possible D gene (5 bases). CDR1 is SSHAT and CDR2 is FNYEAQ in the germline V gene (reference sequence). The CDR3 has 13 residues. V was cut by 5 bases and J by 4 bases, with 11 bases left in between. Written as DNA, the CDR3 is TGTGCCAGCAGCCCGGTTGGGGGCTATGGCTACACCTTC. It specifies CASSPVGGYGYTF.